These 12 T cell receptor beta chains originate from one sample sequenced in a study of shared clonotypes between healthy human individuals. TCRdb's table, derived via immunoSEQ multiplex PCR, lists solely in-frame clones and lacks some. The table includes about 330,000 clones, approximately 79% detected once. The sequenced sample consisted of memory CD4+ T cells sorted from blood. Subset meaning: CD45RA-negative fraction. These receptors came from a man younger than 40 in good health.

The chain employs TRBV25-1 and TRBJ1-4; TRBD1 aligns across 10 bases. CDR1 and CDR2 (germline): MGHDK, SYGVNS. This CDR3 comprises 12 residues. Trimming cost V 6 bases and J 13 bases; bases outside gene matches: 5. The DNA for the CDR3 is TGTGCCAGCAGGGACAGGGGGTCCGGACTGTTTTTT. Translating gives CASRDRGSGLFF.

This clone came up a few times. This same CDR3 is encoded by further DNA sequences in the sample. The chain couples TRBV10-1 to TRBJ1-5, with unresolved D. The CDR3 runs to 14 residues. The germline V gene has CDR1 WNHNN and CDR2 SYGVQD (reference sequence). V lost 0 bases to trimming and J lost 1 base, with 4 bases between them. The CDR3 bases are TGCGCCAGCAGTGAGTCCGGGAGCAATCAGCCCCAGCATTTT. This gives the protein CASSESGSNQPQHF.

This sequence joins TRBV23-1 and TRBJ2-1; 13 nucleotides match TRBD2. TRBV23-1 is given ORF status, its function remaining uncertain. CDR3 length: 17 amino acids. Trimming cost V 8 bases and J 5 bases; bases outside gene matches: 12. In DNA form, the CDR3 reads TGCGCCAGCCATCTAACAACTAGCGGGAGGGGGGACAATGAGCAGTTCTTC. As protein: CASHLTTSGRGDNEQFF.

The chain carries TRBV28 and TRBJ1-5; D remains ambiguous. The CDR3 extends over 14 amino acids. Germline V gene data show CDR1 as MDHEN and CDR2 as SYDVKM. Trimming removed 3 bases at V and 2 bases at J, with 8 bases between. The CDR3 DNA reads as TGTGCCAGCAGTTTCTCGTACGGCAATCAGCCCCAGCATTTT. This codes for CASSFSYGNQPQHF.

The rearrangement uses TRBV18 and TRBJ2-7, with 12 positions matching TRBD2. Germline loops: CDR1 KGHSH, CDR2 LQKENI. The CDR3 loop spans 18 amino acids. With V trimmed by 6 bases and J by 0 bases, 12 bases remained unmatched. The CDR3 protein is CASSPKRTSGTLSYEQYF. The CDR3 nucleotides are TGTGCCAGCTCCCCAAAACGGACTAGCGGGACTCTCTCCTACGAGCAGTACTTC.

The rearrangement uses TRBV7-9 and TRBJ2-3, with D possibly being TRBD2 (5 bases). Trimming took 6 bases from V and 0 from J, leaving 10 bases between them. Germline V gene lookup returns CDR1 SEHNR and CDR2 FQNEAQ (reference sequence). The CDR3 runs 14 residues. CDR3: CASRGVGSTDTQYF. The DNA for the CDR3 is TGTGCCAGCAGGGGAGTGGGTAGCACAGATACGCAGTATTTT.

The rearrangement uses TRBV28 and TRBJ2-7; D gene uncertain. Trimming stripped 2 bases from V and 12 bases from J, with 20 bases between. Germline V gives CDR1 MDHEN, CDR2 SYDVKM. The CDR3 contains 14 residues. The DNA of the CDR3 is TGTGCCAGCAGTTTAAGTTCTCCCACCCCATCCCTGTACTTC. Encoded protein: CASSLSSPTPSLYF.

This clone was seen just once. CDR3 sequence (DNA): TGTGCCAGCAGCTGGGCTCAGGGCATCTCCTACGAGCAGTACTTC. Protein: CASSWAQGISYEQYF. The rearrangement uses TRBV5-8 and TRBJ2-7, with a tentative D call TRBD1 (5 bases). There are 15 residues in the CDR3. V lost 3 bases and J lost 0, with 13 bases in between. CDR1 and CDR2 from the germline V gene are SGHTS and YDEGEE.

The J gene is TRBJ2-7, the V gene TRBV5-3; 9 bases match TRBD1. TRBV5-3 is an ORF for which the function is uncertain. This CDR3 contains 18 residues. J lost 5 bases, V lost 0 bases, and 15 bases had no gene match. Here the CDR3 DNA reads TGTGCCAGAAGCTTGGCGGTTCCTTGCCGGGACAGGGATAACGAGCAGTACTTC. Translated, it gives CARSLAVPCRDRDNEQYF.

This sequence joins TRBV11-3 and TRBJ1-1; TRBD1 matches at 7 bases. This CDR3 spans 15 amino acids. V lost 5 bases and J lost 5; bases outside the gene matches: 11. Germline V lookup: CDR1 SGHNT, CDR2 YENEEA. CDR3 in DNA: TGTGCCAGCAGCCTCAACCAGGGGGGGCGGACTGAAGCTTTCTTT. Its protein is CASSLNQGGRTEAFF.

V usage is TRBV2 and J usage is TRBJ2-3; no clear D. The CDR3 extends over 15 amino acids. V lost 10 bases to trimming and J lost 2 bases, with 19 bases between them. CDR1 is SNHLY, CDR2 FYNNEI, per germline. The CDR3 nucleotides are TGTGCCAACCAGATTCGGCTGCAAATCACAGATACGCAGTATTTT. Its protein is CANQIRLQITDTQYF.

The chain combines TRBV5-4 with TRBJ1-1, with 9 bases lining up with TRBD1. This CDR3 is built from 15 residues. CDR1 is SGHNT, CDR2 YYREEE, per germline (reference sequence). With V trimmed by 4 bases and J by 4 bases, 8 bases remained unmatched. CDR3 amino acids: CASSADRGGFTEAFF. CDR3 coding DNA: TGTGCCAGCAGCGCGGACAGGGGTGGGTTCACTGAAGCTTTCTTT.